What follows are 4 T cell receptor beta chains derived from one specimen sequenced in a study of OX40 agonist ivuxolimab in advanced cancers. Generated by immunoSEQ multiplex PCR, the TCRdb table keeps only in-frame clones and is missing some. The repertoire holds tens of thousands of clones, about four fifths seen once, with roughly 3% in the top ten. The source material was CD4+ or CD8+ T cells sorted from blood, sampled in a trial of the OX40 agonist ivuxolimab. The receptors were gathered from an adult with an advanced solid tumor such as melanoma, head and neck, liver or kidney cancer.

This clone has a handful of counts. The chain recombines TRBV4-1 with TRBJ1-2; D call uncertain. V was shortened by 0 bases and J by 5 bases, with 13 bases between the two germline ends. CDR3 size: 15 residues. CDR1 and CDR2 from the germline V gene are MGHRA and YSYEKL. The CDR3 nucleotides read TGCGCCAGCAGCCAAGACCCGCGGAGTCCTTATGGCTACACCTTC. Translated: CASSQDPRSPYGYTF.

The rearrangement joins TRBV7-8 to TRBJ1-2; possible D gene TRBD1, 6 bases. Germline lookup yields CDR1 SGHVS and CDR2 FQNEAQ. The CDR3 covers 12 residues. V lost 4 bases to trimming and J lost 5 bases, with 8 bases between them. The CDR3 DNA follows: TGTGCCAGCAGCTCAGGGGATTATGGCTACACCTTC. This gives the protein CASSSGDYGYTF.

The count of this clone is one. The chain uses TRBV27 and TRBJ2-2; 10 nucleotides agree with TRBD1. V trimming: 8 bases; J trimming: 7 bases; junction bases outside the gene matches: 13. Per the germline V gene, CDR1 is MNHEY and CDR2 is SMNVEV (reference sequence). This CDR3 is 16 amino acids long. CDR3 DNA: TGTGCCAGCGCGGGGACCGGGACAGGGGAATTCGGGGAGCTGTTTTTT. The encoded protein is CASAGTGTGEFGELFF.

The CDR3 coding sequence is TGTGCCAGCAGTTCACCCCCAGGTATGGGTGGCGGGCAGTACTTC. Protein product: CASSSPPGMGGGQYF. This chain uses TRBV7-2 with TRBJ2-7; D call uncertain. The CDR3 is 15 residues long. The germline V gene encodes CDR1 SGHTA and CDR2 FQGNSA. V lost 6 bases and J lost 9, with 24 bases in between.